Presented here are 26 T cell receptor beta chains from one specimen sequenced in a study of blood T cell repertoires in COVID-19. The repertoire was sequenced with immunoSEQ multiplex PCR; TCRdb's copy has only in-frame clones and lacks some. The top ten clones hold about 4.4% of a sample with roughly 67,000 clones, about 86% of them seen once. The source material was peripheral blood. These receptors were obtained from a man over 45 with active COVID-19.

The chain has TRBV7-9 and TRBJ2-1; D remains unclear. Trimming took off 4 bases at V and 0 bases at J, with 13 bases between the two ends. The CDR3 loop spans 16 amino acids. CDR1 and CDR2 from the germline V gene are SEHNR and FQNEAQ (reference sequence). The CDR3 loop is CASSSMSGSSYNEQFF. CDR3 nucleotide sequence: TGTGCCAGCAGCTCAATGTCCGGGTCCTCCTACAATGAGCAGTTCTTC.

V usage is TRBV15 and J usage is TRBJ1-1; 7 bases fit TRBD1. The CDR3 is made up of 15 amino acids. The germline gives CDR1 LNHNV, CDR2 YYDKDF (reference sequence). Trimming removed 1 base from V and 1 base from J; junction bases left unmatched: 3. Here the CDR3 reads CATSRAPGGNTEAFF. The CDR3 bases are TGTGCCACCAGCAGAGCCCCAGGGGGGAACACTGAAGCTTTCTTT.

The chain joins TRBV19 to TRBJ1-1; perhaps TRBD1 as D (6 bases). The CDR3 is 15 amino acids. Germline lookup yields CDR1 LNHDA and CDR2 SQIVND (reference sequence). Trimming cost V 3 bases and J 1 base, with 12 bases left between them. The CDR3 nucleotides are TGTGCCAGTAGTATTAGGGGGTTACCGAACACTGAAGCTTTCTTT. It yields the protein CASSIRGLPNTEAFF.

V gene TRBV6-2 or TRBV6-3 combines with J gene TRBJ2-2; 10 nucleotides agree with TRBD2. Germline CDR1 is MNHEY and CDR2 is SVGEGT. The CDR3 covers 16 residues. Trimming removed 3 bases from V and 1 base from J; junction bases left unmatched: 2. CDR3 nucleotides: TGTGCCAGCAGTTATACTAGCGGGGTGAACACCGGGGAGCTGTTTTTT. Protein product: CASSYTSGVNTGELFF.

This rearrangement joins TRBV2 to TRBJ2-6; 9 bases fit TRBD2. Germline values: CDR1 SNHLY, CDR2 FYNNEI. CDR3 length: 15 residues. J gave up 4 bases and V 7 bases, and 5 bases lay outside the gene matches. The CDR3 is CASTGTSPGANVLTF. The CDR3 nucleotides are TGTGCCAGCACTGGGACTAGCCCCGGGGCCAACGTCCTGACTTTC.

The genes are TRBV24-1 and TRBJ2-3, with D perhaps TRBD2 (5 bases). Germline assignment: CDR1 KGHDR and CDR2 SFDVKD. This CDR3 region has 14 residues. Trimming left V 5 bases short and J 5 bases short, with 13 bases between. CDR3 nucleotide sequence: TGTGCCACCAGTGGGGGAGCCCGAGGAGATACGCAGTATTTT. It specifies CATSGGARGDTQYF.

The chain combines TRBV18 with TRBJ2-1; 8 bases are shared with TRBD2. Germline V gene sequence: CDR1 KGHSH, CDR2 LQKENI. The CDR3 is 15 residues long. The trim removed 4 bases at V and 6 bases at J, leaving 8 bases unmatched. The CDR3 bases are TGTGCCAGCTCACGGTCAGGCGGGGGGCGCAATGAGCAGTTCTTC. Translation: CASSRSGGGRNEQFF.

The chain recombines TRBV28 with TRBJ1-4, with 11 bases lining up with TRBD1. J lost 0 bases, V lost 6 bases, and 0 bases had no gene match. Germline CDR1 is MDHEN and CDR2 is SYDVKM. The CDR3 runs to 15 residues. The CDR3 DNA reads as TGTGCCAGCAGGGGACAGGGGGCAACTAATGAAAAACTGTTTTTT. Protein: CASRGQGATNEKLFF.

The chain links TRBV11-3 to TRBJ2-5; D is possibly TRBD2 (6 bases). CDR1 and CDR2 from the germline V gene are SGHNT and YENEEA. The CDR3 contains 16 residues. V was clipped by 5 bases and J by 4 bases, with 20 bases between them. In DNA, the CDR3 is TGTGCCAGCAGCCCCGCGATGGGGGGTATTTTAGAGACCCAGTACTTC. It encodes CASSPAMGGILETQYF.

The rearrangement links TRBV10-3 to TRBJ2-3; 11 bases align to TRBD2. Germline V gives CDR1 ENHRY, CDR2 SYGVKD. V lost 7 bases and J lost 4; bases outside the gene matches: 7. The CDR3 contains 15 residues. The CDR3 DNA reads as TGTGCCATCACTTCGACTAGCGGGAAAGCAGATACGCAGTATTTT. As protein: CAITSTSGKADTQYF.

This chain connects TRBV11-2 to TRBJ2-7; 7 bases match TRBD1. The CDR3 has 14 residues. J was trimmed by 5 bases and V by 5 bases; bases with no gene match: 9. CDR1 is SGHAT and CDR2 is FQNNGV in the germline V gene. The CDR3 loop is CASSTSTGLNEQYF. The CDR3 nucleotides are TGTGCCAGCAGCACCTCGACAGGGTTGAACGAGCAGTACTTC.

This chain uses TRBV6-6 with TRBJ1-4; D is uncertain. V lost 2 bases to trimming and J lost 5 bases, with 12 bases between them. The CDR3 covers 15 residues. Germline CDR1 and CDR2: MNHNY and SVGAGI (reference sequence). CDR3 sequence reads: CASSYGGILNEKLFF. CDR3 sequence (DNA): TGTGCCAGCAGTTACGGAGGGATTCTAAATGAAAAACTGTTTTTT.

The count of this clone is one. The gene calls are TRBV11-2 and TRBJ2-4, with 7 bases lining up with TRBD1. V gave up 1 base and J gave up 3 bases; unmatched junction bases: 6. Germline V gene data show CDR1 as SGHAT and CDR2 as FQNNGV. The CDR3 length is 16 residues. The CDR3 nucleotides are TGTGCCAGCAGCTTAGTAGGGGGCCGGGGCAAAAACATTCAGTACTTC. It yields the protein CASSLVGGRGKNIQYF.

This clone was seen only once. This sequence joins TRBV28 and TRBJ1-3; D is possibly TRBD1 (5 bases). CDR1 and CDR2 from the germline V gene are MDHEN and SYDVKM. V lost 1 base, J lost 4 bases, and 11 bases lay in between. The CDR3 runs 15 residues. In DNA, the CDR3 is TGTGCCAGCAGTTTATCGACAGTTTCGGGAAACACCATATATTTT. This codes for CASSLSTVSGNTIYF.

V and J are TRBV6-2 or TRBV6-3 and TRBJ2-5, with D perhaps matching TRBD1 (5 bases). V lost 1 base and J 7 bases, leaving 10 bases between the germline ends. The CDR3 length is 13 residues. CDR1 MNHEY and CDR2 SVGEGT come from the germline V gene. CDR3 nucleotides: TGTGCCAGCAGTTACTTACAGGTGGCGACCCAGTACTTC. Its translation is CASSYLQVATQYF.

The CDR3 DNA reads TGTGCCAGCTCACCCGAGGAGAAACAAGAGACCCAGTACTTC. As protein: CASSPEEKQETQYF. This chain connects TRBV18 to TRBJ2-5, with D unresolved. Trimming cost V 3 bases and J 2 bases, with 10 bases left between them. There are 14 residues in the CDR3. The germline CDR1 and CDR2 sequences are KGHSH and LQKENI. The full variable domain, rest sourced from reference TRBV18 and TRBJ2-5, is NAGVMQNPRHLVRRRGQEARLRCSPMKGHSHVYWYRQLPEEGLKFMVYLQKENIIDESGMPKERFSAEFPKEGPSILRIQQVVRGDSAAYFCASSPEEKQETQYFGPGTRLLVL.

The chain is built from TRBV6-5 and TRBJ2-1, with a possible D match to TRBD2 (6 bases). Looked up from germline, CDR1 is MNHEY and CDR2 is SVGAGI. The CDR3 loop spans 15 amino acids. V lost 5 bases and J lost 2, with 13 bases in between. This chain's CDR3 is CASSHGLWPYNEQFF. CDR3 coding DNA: TGTGCCAGCAGTCACGGACTATGGCCCTACAATGAGCAGTTCTTC.

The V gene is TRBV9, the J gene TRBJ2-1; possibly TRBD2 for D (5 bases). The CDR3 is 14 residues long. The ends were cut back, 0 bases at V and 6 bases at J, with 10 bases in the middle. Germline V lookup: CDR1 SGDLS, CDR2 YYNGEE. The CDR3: CASSVVPGSNEQFF. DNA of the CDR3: TGTGCCAGCAGCGTAGTGCCGGGGAGCAATGAGCAGTTCTTC.

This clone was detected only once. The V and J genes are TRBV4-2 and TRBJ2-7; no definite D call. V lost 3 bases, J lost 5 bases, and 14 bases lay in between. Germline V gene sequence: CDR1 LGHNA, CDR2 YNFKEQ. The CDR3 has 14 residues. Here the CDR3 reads CASSHLGMMDEQYF. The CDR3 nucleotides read TGTGCCAGCAGCCACCTAGGCATGATGGACGAGCAGTACTTC.

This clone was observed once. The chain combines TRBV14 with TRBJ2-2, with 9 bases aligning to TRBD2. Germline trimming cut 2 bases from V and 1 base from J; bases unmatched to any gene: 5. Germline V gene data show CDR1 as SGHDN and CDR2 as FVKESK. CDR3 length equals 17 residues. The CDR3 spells CASSQIGTSLNTGELFF. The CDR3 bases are TGTGCCAGCAGCCAAATCGGGACTAGCCTGAACACCGGGGAGCTGTTTTTT.

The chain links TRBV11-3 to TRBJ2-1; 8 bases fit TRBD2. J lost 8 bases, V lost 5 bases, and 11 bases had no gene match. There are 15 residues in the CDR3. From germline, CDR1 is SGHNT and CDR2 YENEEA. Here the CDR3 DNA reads TGTGCCAGCAGCCAAGAGGGCGGGAGGATCGATGAGCAGTTCTTC. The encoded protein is CASSQEGGRIDEQFF.

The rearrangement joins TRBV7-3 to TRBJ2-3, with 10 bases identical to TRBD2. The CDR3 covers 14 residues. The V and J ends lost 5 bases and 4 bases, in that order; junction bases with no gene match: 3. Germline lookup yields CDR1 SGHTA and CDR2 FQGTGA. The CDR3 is CASSQTSGADTQYF. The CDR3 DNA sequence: TGTGCCAGCAGCCAAACTAGCGGGGCAGATACGCAGTATTTT.

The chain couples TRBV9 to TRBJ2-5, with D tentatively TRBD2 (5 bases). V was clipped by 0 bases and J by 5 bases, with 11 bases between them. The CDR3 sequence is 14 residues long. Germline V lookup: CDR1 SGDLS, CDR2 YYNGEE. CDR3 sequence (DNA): TGTGCCAGCAGCGTAGGTCCGACGGGGGAGACCCAGTACTTC. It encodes CASSVGPTGETQYF.

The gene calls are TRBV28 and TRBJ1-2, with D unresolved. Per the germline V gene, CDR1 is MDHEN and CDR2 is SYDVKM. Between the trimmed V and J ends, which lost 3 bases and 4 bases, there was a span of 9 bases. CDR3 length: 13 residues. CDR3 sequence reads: CASSLVAGYGYTF. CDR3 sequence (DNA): TGTGCCAGCAGTTTGGTCGCAGGCTATGGCTACACCTTC.

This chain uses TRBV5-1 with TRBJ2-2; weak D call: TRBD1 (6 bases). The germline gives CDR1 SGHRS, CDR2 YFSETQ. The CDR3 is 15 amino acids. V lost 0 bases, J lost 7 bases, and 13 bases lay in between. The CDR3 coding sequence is TGCGCCAGCAGCTTGGCCCTGGGGGCGGACGGGGAGCTGTTTTTT. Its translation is CASSLALGADGELFF.

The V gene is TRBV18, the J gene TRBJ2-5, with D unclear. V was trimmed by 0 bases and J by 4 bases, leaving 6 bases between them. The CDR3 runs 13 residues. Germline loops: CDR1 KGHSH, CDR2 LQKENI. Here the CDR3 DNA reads TGTGCCAGCTCACCACCGGCCAGAGAGACCCAGTACTTC. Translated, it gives CASSPPARETQYF.